This TCR beta chain is from a study of cytomegalovirus exposure and HLA in healthy donors. General study points: Among donors in an Asian-associated ancestry cluster, a later analysis reportedly found fewer N-insertions than the roughly 700-donor mean. Earlier analysis yielded a pattern in which most TCR beta V segments were productive about 90% or about 30% of the time.

The study ran its PCR with 60 Vbeta and 13 Jbeta primers. Assay: immunoSEQ multiplex PCR; the TCRdb copy retains only in-frame clones and omits some. Among fewer than 85,000 clones listed, less than 80% were seen once. Per the germline V gene, CDR1 is SGHNT and CDR2 is YENEEA. The CDR3 contains 13 residues. After removal of 10 bases from V and 2 bases from J, the junction contained 6 bases not matched to a gene. Turning to this clone: Antigen specificity is unknown.

The source material was PBMCs. The clonotype comes from a woman aged 40 to 55 in good health and CMV-seropositive. The genes are TRBV11-3 and TRBJ2-3; TRBD1 matches 7 bases. CDR3 DNA: TGTGCCACCTCAAGGGGGCCCACAGATACGCAGTATTTT. Protein product: CATSRGPTDTQYF.